The source of this T cell receptor (beta chain) is a study of Ad26.COV2.S vaccination and SARS-CoV-2 variants. Study background: Ad26.COV2.S, an intramuscular injection, was given once or twice 56 days apart.

Assay: immunoSEQ multiplex PCR; the TCRdb copy retains only in-frame clones and omits some. The sample lists about 370,000 clones; approximately 86% were seen once. Specified treatment: approximately 18 received Ad26.COV2.S at low or high dose, single or two shots; several received placebo; per-sample allocation not given. Repertoires come from day 63 after the first vaccine or placebo injection. Boston hosted the donor, who was an adult aged 18-55 years. The source material was peripheral blood, sampled in a trial of Ad26.COV2.S vaccine versus placebo. This receptor was identified in a person aged 18 to 65 who received the Ad26.COV2.S COVID-19 vaccine or a placebo.

The CDR3 DNA reads as TGCGCCAGCTCCCCGGAAAGAGGAAACACCATATATTTT. It translates to CASSPERGNTIYF. The rearrangement uses TRBV5-1 and TRBJ1-3; D is uncertain. Germline CDR1 SGHRS, CDR2 YFSETQ. The CDR3 sequence is 13 residues long. V lost 7 bases and J 4 bases, leaving 12 bases between the germline ends. Using reference TRBV5-1 and TRBJ1-3 for the parts outside the CDR3, the full variable domain is KAGVTQTPRYLIKTRGQQVTLSCSPISGHRSVSWYQQTPGQGLQFLFEYFSETQRNKGNFPGRFSGRQFSNSRSEMNVSTLELGDSALYLCASSPERGNTIYFGEGSWLTVV.